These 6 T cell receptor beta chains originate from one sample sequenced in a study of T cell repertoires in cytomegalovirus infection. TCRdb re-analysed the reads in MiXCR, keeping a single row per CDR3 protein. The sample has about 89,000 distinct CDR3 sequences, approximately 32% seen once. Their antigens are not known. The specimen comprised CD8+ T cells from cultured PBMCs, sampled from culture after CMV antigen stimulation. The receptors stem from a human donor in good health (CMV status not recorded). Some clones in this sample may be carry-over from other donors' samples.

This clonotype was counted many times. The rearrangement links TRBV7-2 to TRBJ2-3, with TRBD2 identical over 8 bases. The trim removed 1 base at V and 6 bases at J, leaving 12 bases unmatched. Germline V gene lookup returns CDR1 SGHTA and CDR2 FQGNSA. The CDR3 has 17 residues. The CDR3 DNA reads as TGTGCCAGCAGCTTAGAGGGGAGCGGGGGACCGCGGGATACGCAGTATTTT. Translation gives CASSLEGSGGPRDTQYF.

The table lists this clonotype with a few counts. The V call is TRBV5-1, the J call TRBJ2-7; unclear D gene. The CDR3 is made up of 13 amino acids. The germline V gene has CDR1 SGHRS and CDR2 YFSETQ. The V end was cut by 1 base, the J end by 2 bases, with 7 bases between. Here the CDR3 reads CASSLTVTYEQYF. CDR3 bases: TGCGCCAGCAGCTTGACAGTGACCTACGAGCAGTACTTC.

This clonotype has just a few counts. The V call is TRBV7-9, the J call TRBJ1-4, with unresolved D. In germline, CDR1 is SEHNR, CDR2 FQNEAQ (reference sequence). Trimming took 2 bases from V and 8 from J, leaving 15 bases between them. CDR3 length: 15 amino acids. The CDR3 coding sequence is TGTGCCAGCAGCTTACCGTTCCGGGGAGGGGAAAAACTGTTTTTT. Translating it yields CASSLPFRGGEKLFF.

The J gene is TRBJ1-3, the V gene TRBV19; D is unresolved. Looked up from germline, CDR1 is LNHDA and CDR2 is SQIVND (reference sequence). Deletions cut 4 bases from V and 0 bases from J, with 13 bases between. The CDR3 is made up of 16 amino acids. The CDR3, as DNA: TGTGCCAGTAGTACATACGCGAGAGGCTCTGGAAACACCATATATTTT. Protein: CASSTYARGSGNTIYF.

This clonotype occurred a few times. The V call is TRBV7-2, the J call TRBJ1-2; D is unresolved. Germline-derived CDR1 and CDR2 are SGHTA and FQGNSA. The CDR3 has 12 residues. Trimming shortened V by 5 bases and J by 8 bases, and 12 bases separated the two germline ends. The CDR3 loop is CASSDGGWGYTF. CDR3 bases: TGTGCCAGCAGCGACGGAGGTTGGGGCTACACCTTC. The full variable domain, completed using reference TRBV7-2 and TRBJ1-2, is GAGVSQSPSNKVTEKGKDVELRCDPISGHTALYWYRQSLGQGLEFLIYFQGNSAPDKSGLPSDRFSAERTGGSVSTLTIQRTQQEDSAVYLCASSDGGWGYTFGSGTRLTVV.

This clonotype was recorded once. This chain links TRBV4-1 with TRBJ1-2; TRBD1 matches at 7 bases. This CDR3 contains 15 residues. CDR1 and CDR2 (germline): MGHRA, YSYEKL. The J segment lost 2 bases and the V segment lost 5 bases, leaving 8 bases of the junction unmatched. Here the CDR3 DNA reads TGCGCCAGCAGCGTGGGACAGAACCTGAACTATGGCTACACCTTC. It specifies CASSVGQNLNYGYTF.